The 7 T cell receptor beta chains below come from one sample, sequenced in a study of early stage breast cancer tumors. Assay used: immunoSEQ multiplex PCR; TCRdb lists only in-frame clones, some missing. Counted here are fewer than 90,000 clones, approximately 79% occurring once; the ten biggest clones make up about 3.6%. The material sequenced was blood. Receptors were obtained from a person aged 55-75 years with breast cancer.

The J gene is TRBJ2-7, the V gene TRBV5-6; possibly TRBD1 for D (5 bases). The germline V gene has CDR1 SGHDT and CDR2 YYEEEE. The ends were cut back, 0 bases at V and 3 bases at J, with 7 bases in the middle. The CDR3 totals 13 residues. The CDR3 region has the DNA TGTGCCAGCAGCTTGGTTCAGGGCTACGAGCAGTACTTC. Protein product: CASSLVQGYEQYF.

The chain has TRBV10-3 and TRBJ2-3; D unclear. The CDR3 is 14 residues long. V was clipped by 6 bases and J by 2 bases, with 12 bases between them. Germline values: CDR1 ENHRY, CDR2 SYGVKD. The CDR3 DNA sequence: TGTGCCATCAGGTTAAGGTCCTACACAGATACGCAGTATTTT. Translation gives CAIRLRSYTDTQYF.

This chain joins TRBV2 and TRBJ2-3; D is unclear. The germline CDR1 and CDR2 sequences are SNHLY and FYNNEI. CDR3 length: 15 residues. Trimming shortened V by 7 bases and J by 1 base, and 15 bases separated the two germline ends. The CDR3 sequence is CASKAESLGTDTQYF. The CDR3 DNA sequence: TGTGCCAGCAAGGCCGAATCGTTAGGCACAGATACGCAGTATTTT.

The rearrangement links TRBV4-2 to TRBJ2-5; D is perhaps TRBD2 (7 bases). The CDR3 extends over 14 amino acids. CDR1 and CDR2 from the germline V gene are LGHNA and YNFKEQ. V shed 2 bases and J shed 5 bases, with 12 bases lying between them. For the CDR3, the DNA is TGTGCCAGCAGCCAAAAACAGGGAGGGGAGACCCAGTACTTC. It yields the protein CASSQKQGGETQYF.

V is TRBV13 and J is TRBJ1-6, with D possibly being TRBD1 (5 bases). V dropped 4 bases and J dropped 12 bases, with 19 bases sitting between them. From germline, CDR1 is PRHDT and CDR2 FYEKMQ (reference sequence). The CDR3 covers 15 residues. CDR3 sequence (DNA): TGTGCCAGCAGCTCGGGCCAGGGAACCCTAGAACCCCTCCACTTT. It yields the protein CASSSGQGTLEPLHF.

The rearrangement uses TRBV5-8 and TRBJ2-7; D uncertain. CDR3 size: 13 residues. V was shortened by 0 bases and J by 4 bases, with 8 bases between the two germline ends. Germline V gives CDR1 SGHTS, CDR2 YDEGEE. This chain's CDR3 is CASSLGLEYEQYF. CDR3 DNA sequence: TGTGCCAGCAGCTTGGGGTTGGAATACGAGCAGTACTTC.

V usage is TRBV6-5 and J usage is TRBJ2-7, with D uncertain. Trimming cost V 2 bases and J 0 bases, with 11 bases left between them. Germline assignment: CDR1 MNHEY and CDR2 SVGAGI. The CDR3 has 15 amino acids. CDR3: CASSYNAQSSYEQYF. The CDR3 nucleotides are TGTGCCAGCAGTTACAACGCACAGTCCTCCTACGAGCAGTACTTC.